This TCR beta chain was identified during a study of OX40 agonist ivuxolimab in advanced cancers. Looking at the study overall: Patients received ivuxolimab, an agonistic anti-OX40 (CD134) antibody. Partial response was recorded in three patients: one hepatocellular carcinoma and two cutaneous melanoma cases.

To note about this clone: Its antigen is unidentified.

In germline, CDR1 is MNHEY, CDR2 SMNVEV (reference sequence). Trimming stripped 10 bases from V and 4 bases from J, with 19 bases between. There are 14 residues in the CDR3. TCRdb's copy holds only in-frame clones and misses some; the assay was immunoSEQ multiplex PCR. The repertoire holds over 15,000 clones, with approximately 80% as singletons. Study observations and caveats: Among some nonresponders, normalized T-cell clonal expansion was also low. Blood T cells, both CD4+ and CD8+, expanded clonally by week 6 at 0.1 to 3.0 mg/kg.

The receptor's source is an adult with an advanced solid tumor such as melanoma, head and neck, liver or kidney cancer. The chain couples TRBV27 to TRBJ1-1, with D uncertain. Sequences were derived from CD4+ or CD8+ T cells sorted from blood, sampled in a trial of the OX40 agonist ivuxolimab. In DNA, the CDR3 is TGTGCCACCTCGACCCCCGGGCTCACCACTGAAGCTTTCTTT. This sequence encodes CATSTPGLTTEAFF.